This T cell receptor beta chain was recorded in a study of blood T cell repertoires in COVID-19. Overall study context: From the United States, Italy and Spain came samples of acute and convalescent COVID-19. In each case, the material was cDNA or gDNA derived from T cells, B-cell-depleted T cells, or PBMCs.

This CDR3 has 15 residues. V shed 4 bases and J shed 6 bases, with 17 bases lying between them. Germline V CDR1 and CDR2: SGHNT, YYREEE (reference sequence). The table came from immunoSEQ multiplex PCR; TCRdb's copy has only in-frame clones and leaves some out. The data contain around 59,000 clones, 78% of them singletons. The clonotype originates from a man older than 75 with acute or convalescent COVID-19. Sequencing was carried out using peripheral blood. The chain has TRBV5-4 and TRBJ1-5; D not certain. This CDR3 is CASSRDSKPGQPQHF. The CDR3 nucleotides are TGTGCCAGCAGCCGAGACTCCAAACCTGGTCAGCCCCAGCATTTT.